The rows below give T cell receptor beta chains drawn from one sample of a study of identical twins. TCRdb redid the calling of the 5' RACE reads with MiXCR, one entry per CDR3 protein. This sample yields around 250,000 distinct CDR3 sequences, of which 5.5% to 7% are seen a single time; about 3.6% belongs to the top ten. The same data also went into a second study, on yellow fever vaccine responses in identical twins.

Sequencing was done on a sample of memory (CD45RO+) T cells sorted from blood. The receptor set was obtained from a woman aged 18 to 35 in good health. The CDR3 runs from the conserved cysteine through the conserved F or W. The order of the fields is V gene, D gene, clone size, J gene, CDR3 DNA, CDR3 protein. D genes are given only for firm matches. Size is stated for part of the rows, as once, few or many counts, or as a class when the clone is expanded.

TRBV10-3	TRBD1	few	TRBJ1-2	TGTGCCATCAGATCCGGGACAGTAGTCCTAGACTATGGCTACACCTTC	CAIRSGTVVLDYGYTF
TRBV5-6	NA	many	TRBJ2-7	TGTGCCAGCAGCTGGGACCTTGGGTCCTACGAGCAGTACTTC	CASSWDLGSYEQYF
TRBV15	NA	NA	TRBJ2-7	TGTGCCACCAGCAGAGATCGTCAGTCCTACGAGCAGTACTTC	CATSRDRQSYEQYF
TRBV20-1	NA	few	TRBJ2-6	TGCAGTGCTAGAGATGGGGGCCCCACACGGCTCTCTGGGGCCAACGTCCTGACTTTC	CSARDGGPTRLSGANVLTF
TRBV2	NA	many	TRBJ2-2	TGTGCCAGCAGTGAAGGGGACTTGGCCCCCGGGGAGCTGTTTTTT	CASSEGDLAPGELFF
TRBV6-1	NA	few	TRBJ2-3	TGTGCCAGTTACGGGCAGGGGATATCAGATACGCAGTATTTT	CASYGQGISDTQYF
TRBV3-1	NA	many	TRBJ2-1	TGTGCCAGCAGCCAAGATGGGGGGAGCTCCTACAATGAGCAGTTCTTC	CASSQDGGSSYNEQFF
TRBV29-1	NA	many	TRBJ1-1	TGCAGCGTTGATCGCGTCCAGGAGGGCACTGAAGCTTTCTTT	CSVDRVQEGTEAFF
TRBV20-1	NA	few	TRBJ2-4	TGCAGTGCTAGAGATAGGGCCCTAGCTCCGACCTACAAAAACATTCAGTACTTC	CSARDRALAPTYKNIQYF
TRBV10-3	NA	NA	TRBJ2-7	TGTGCCATCAGTGAGTCCAGTGCGGGAAGCTCCTACGAGCAGTACTTC	CAISESSAGSSYEQYF
TRBV5-1	TRBD2	NA	TRBJ2-1	TGCGCCAGCAGCTTCCTAGCGGGTCTCTACAATGAGCAGTTCTTC	CASSFLAGLYNEQFF
TRBV13	TRBD1	many	TRBJ1-1	TGTGCCAGCAGCTTCTACAGGGGGGGGACTGAAGCTTTCTTT	CASSFYRGGTEAFF
TRBV12-3/TRBV12-4	NA	many	TRBJ1-2	TGTGCCAGCAGCCCTATTAACTATGGCTACACCTTC	CASSPINYGYTF
TRBV9	NA	NA	TRBJ2-7	TGTGCCAGCAGCCCTCAACCCTCCACCGTCTACGAGCAGTACTTC	CASSPQPSTVYEQYF
TRBV20-1	NA	NA	TRBJ2-5	TGCAGTGCTAGTAGCGGGACAGCAGTAAGAAGAGAGACCCAGTACTTC	CSASSGTAVRRETQYF
TRBV20-1	TRBD2	many	TRBJ2-3	TGCAGTGCCGCGCTAGCGGGGGGGATAGATACGCAGTATTTT	CSAALAGGIDTQYF
TRBV7-9	NA	few	TRBJ1-2	TGTGCCAGCAGCCCGGGGGATAACTATGGCTACACCTTC	CASSPGDNYGYTF
TRBV20-1	TRBD1	many	TRBJ1-2	TGCAGTACCGGGACAGGCCAAACCAACTATGGCTACACCTTC	CSTGTGQTNYGYTF
TRBV15	TRBD2	many	TRBJ2-1	TGTGCCACCAGCAGAGCAGGGAGGGCCAGTGAGCAGTTCTTC	CATSRAGRASEQFF
TRBV14	NA	few	TRBJ2-1	TGTGCCAGCAGCCAATTACGCTACAATGAGCAGTTCTTC	CASSQLRYNEQFF
TRBV5-5	NA	NA	TRBJ2-1	TGTGCCAGCAGCACCTCCAGGGATAGTGAGCAGTTCTTC	CASSTSRDSEQFF
TRBV7-9	NA	many	TRBJ2-4	TGTGCCAGCAGCTTAGCATCGGGGCAGACAGCCAAAAACATTCAGTACTTC	CASSLASGQTAKNIQYF
TRBV4-1	NA	many	TRBJ1-1	TGCGCCAGCAGCCAAGCGGTAAATGTTAACACTGAAGCTTTCTTT	CASSQAVNVNTEAFF
TRBV5-1	NA	many	TRBJ2-3	TGCGCCAGCAGCTTGGCGTCAGCCACAGATACGCAGTATTTT	CASSLASATDTQYF
TRBV5-1	NA	few	TRBJ2-2	TGCGCCAGCAGCCGAGACGGGGGCCAGGGACTCGGGGAGCTGTTTTTT	CASSRDGGQGLGELFF
TRBV6-1	NA	few	TRBJ2-5	TGTGCCAGCAGTGATAGGGGGTCTCCAATCAGAGAGACCCAGTACTTC	CASSDRGSPIRETQYF
TRBV5-5	NA	NA	TRBJ2-3	TGTGCCAGCAGCTTTCAAGGCACAGATACGCAGTATTTT	CASSFQGTDTQYF
TRBV7-9	NA	NA	TRBJ2-7	TGTGCCAGCAGTGGGGGGGCACCCTACGAGCAGTACTTC	CASSGGAPYEQYF
TRBV11-2	TRBD2	few	TRBJ2-1	TGTGCCAGCAGCTTAATTAGCGGGAGCTCCTACAATGAGCAGTTCTTC	CASSLISGSSYNEQFF
TRBV6-5	NA	few	TRBJ2-5	TGTGCCAGCAGTTACTCGAGAGGGAGTGAGACCCAGTACTTC	CASSYSRGSETQYF
TRBV4-2	NA	NA	TRBJ2-5	TGTGCCAGCAGCCAAGATGAGGGACTGCAAGAGACCCAGTACTTC	CASSQDEGLQETQYF
TRBV5-8	NA	many	TRBJ2-4	TGTGCCAGCAGCCCAACCGGGGTCAGAGAGATAGCCAAAAACATTCAGTACTTC	CASSPTGVREIAKNIQYF
TRBV12-3/TRBV12-4	TRBD2	few	TRBJ2-2	TGTGCCAGCAGCAAAGCGGGAGGGCCCACCGGGGAGCTGTTTTTT	CASSKAGGPTGELFF
TRBV11-2	NA	few	TRBJ2-1	TGTGCCAGCAGACCTTGGAGTTCCTACAATGAGCAGTTCTTC	CASRPWSSYNEQFF
TRBV5-1	TRBD1	many	TRBJ2-1	TGCGCCAGCAGCTACCAGGGGGCGGTTGGCCGATTAGATGAGCAGTTCTTC	CASSYQGAVGRLDEQFF
TRBV7-7	TRBD2	NA	TRBJ2-2	TGTGCCAGCAGCAAGGGACTAGCCAACACCGGGGAGCTGTTTTTT	CASSKGLANTGELFF
TRBV4-1	TRBD1	NA	TRBJ2-5	TGCGCCAGCAGCCAGGACAGGGGAGTAGAGACCCAGTACTTC	CASSQDRGVETQYF
TRBV20-1	NA	NA	TRBJ1-1	TGCAGTGCTGACCGGGTCCGGGAGAGGGCTTTCTTT	CSADRVRERAFF
TRBV5-1	TRBD1	many	TRBJ2-1	TGCGCCAGCACCATAACAGGGGGCGGATATTACAATGAGCAGTTCTTC	CASTITGGGYYNEQFF
TRBV2	NA	NA	TRBJ2-3	TGTGCCAGCACCGGGACAAAGGGAGATACGCAGTATTTT	CASTGTKGDTQYF
TRBV28	NA	few	TRBJ2-1	TGTGCCAGCACCGAATACAATGAGCAGTTCTTC	CASTEYNEQFF